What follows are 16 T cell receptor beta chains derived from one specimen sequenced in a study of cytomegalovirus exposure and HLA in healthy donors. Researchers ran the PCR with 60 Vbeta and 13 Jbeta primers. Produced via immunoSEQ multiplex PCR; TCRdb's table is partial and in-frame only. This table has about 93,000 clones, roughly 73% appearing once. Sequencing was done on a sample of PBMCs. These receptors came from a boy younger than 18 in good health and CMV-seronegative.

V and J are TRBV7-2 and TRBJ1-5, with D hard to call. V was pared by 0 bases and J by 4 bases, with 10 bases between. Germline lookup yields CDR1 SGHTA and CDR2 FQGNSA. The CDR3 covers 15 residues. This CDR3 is CASSLASRENQPQHF. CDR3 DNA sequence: TGTGCCAGCAGCTTAGCCTCGAGGGAGAATCAGCCCCAGCATTTT.

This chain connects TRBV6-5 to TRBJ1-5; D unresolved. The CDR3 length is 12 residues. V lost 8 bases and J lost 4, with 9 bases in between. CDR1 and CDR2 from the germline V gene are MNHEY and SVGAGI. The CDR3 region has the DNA TGTGCCAGCTTAACGGGAAATCAGCCCCAGCATTTT. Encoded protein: CASLTGNQPQHF.

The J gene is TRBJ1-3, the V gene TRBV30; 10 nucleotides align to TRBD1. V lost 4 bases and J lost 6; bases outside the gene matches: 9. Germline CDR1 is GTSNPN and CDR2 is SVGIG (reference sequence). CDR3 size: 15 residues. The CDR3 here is CAWTPLRQGANTIYF. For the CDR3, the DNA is TGTGCCTGGACCCCTTTAAGACAGGGGGCAAACACCATATATTTT.

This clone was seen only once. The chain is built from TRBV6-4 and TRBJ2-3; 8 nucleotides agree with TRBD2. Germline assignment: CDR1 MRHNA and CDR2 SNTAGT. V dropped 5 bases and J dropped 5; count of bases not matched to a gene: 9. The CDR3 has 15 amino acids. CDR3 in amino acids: CASSRASGGGDTQYF. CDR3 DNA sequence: TGTGCCAGCAGTCGGGCGAGCGGGGGTGGAGATACGCAGTATTTT.

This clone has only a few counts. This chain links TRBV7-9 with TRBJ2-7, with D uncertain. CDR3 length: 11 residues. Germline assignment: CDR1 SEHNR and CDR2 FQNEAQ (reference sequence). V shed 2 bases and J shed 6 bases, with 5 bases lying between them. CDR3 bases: TGTGCCAGCAGCTTACTCCGCGAGCAGTACTTC. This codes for CASSLLREQYF.

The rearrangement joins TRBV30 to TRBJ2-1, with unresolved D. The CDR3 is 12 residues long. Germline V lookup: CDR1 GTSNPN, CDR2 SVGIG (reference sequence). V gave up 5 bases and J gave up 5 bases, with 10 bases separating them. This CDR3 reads CAWEENHNEQFF. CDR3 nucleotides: TGTGCCTGGGAGGAAAACCACAATGAGCAGTTCTTC.

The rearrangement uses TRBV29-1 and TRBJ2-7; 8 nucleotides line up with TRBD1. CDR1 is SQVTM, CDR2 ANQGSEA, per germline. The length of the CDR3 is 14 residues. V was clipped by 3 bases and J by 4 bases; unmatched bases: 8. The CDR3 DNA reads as TGCAGCGTTGAGATTCAGGGGGCTGTTTACGAGCAGTACTTC. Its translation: CSVEIQGAVYEQYF.

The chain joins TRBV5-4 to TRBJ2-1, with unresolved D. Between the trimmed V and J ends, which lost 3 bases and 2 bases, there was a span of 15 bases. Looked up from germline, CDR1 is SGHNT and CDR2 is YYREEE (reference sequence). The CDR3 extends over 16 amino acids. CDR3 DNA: TGTGCCAGCAGCTGGCAGGTTCCCCTCGCCTACAATGAGCAGTTCTTC. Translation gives CASSWQVPLAYNEQFF.

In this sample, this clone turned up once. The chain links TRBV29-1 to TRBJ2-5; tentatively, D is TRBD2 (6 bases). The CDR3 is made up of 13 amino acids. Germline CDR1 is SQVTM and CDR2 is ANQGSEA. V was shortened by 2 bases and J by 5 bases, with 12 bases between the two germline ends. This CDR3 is CSVESLAGETQYF. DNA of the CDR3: TGCAGCGTTGAAAGTTTGGCGGGGGAGACCCAGTACTTC.

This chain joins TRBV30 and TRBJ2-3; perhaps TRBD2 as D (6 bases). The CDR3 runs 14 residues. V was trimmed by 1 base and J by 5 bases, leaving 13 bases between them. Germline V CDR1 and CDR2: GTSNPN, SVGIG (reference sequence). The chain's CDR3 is CAWSASLGGDTQYF. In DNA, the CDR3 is TGTGCCTGGAGTGCATCACTGGGGGGAGATACGCAGTATTTT.

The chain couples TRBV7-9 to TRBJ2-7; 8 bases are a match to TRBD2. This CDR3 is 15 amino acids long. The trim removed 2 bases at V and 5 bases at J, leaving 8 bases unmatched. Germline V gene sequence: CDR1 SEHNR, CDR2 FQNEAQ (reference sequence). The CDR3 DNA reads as TGTGCCAGCAGCTTATCGACGGGAGGGGTACACGAGCAGTACTTC. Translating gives CASSLSTGGVHEQYF.

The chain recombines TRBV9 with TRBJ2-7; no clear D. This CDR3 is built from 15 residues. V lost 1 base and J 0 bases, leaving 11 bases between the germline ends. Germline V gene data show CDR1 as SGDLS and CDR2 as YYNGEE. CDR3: CASSVSVTDSYEQYF. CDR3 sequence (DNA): TGTGCCAGCAGCGTAAGCGTAACGGACTCCTACGAGCAGTACTTC.

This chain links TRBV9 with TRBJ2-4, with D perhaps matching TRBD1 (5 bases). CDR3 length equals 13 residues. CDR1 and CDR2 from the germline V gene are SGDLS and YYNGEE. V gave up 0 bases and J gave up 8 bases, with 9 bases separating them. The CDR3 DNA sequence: TGTGCCAGCAGCGTAGGCGTAGGGGACATTCAGTACTTC. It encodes CASSVGVGDIQYF.

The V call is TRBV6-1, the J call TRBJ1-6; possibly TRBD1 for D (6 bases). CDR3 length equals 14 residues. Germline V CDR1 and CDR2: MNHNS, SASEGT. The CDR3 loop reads CAIRFAGDNSPLHF. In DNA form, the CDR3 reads TGTGCTATAAGATTCGCAGGGGATAATTCACCCCTCCACTTT.

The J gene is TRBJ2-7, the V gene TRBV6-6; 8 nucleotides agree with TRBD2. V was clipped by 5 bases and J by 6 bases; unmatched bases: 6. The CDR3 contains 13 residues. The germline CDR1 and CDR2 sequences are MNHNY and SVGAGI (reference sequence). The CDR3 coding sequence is TGTGCCAGCAGTCGGGGGGGCGTAGTCGAGCAGTACTTC. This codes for CASSRGGVVEQYF.

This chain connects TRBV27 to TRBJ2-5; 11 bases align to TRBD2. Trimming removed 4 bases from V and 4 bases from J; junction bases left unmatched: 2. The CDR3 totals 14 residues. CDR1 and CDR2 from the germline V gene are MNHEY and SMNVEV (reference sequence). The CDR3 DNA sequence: TGTGCCAGCAGTTCCCTAGCGGGGGGAGAGACCCAGTACTTC. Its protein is CASSSLAGGETQYF.